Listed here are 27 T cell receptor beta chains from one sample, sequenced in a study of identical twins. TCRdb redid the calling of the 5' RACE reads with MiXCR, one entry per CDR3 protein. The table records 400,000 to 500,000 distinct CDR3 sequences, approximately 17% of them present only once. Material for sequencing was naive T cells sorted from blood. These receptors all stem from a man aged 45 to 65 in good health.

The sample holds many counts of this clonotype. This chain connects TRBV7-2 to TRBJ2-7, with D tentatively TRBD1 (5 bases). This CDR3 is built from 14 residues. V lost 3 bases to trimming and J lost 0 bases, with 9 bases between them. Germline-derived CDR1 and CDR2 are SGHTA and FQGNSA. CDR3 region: CASSFYRSSYEQYF. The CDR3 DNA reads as TGTGCCAGCAGCTTCTACAGGAGCTCCTACGAGCAGTACTTC.

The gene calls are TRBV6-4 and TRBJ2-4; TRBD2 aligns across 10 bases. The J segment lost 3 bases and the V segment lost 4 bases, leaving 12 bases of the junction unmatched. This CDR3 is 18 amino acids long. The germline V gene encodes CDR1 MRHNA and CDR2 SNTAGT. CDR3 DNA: TGTGCCAGCAGTGGTCCCGGGACTAGCGAGGAGGGCAAAAACATTCAGTACTTC. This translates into CASSGPGTSEEGKNIQYF.

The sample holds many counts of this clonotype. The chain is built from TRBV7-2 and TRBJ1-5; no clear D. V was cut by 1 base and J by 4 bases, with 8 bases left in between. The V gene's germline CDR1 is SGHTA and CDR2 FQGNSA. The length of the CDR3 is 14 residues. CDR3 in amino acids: CASSLVAGNQPQHF. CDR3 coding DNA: TGTGCCAGCAGCTTAGTGGCGGGAAATCAGCCCCAGCATTTT.

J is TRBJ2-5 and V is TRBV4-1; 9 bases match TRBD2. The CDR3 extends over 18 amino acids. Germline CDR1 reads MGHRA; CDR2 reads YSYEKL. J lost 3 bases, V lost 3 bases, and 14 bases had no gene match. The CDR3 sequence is CASSQPYRWASGEETQYF. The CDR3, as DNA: TGCGCCAGCAGCCAGCCCTATCGGTGGGCTAGCGGGGAAGAGACCCAGTACTTC.

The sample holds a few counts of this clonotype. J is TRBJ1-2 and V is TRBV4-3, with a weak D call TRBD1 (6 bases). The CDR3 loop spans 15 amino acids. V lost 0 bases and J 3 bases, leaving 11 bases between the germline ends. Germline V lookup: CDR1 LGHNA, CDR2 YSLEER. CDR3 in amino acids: CASSQDSAGDYGYTF. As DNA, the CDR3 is TGCGCCAGCAGCCAAGATTCGGCAGGGGACTATGGCTACACCTTC.

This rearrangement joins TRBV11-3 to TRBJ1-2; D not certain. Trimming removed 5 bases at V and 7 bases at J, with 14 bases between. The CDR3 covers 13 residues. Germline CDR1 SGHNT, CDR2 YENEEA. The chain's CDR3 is CASSEVSGRGYTF. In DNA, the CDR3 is TGTGCCAGCAGCGAGGTGTCAGGACGTGGCTACACCTTC.

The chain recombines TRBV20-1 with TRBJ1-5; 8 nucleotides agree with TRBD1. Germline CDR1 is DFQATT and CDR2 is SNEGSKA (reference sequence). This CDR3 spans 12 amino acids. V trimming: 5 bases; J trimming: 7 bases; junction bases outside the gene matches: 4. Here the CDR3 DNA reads TGCAGTGCTCTCCAGGGGGCACAGCCCCAGCATTTT. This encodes CSALQGAQPQHF.

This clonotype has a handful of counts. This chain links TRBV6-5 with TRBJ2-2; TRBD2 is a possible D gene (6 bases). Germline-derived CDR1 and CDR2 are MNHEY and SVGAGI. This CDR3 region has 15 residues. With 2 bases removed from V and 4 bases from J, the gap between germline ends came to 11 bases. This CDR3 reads CASSYGGSGTGELFF. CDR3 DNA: TGTGCCAGCAGTTACGGAGGGAGCGGCACCGGGGAGCTGTTTTTT.

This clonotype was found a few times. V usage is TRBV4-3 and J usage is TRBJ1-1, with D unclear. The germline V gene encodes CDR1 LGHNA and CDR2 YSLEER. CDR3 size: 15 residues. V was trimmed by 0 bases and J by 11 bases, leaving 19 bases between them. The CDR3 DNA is TGCGCCAGCAGCCAAGATGGGAACCGGCGGTTGGCGGCTTTCTTT. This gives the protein CASSQDGNRRLAAFF.

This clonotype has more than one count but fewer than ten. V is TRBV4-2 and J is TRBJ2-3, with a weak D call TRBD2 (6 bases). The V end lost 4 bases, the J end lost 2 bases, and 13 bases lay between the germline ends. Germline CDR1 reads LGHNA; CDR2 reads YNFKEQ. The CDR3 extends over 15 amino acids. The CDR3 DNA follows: TGTGCCAGCAGCCTGCAGGCGGGGAACACAGATACGCAGTATTTT. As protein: CASSLQAGNTDTQYF.

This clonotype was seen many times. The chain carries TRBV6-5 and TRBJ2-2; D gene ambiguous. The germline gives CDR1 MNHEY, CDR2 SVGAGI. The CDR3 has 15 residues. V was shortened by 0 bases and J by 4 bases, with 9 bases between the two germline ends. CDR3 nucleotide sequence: TGTGCCAGCAGTTACTCGACGGCAGGCACCGGGGAGCTGTTTTTT. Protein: CASSYSTAGTGELFF.

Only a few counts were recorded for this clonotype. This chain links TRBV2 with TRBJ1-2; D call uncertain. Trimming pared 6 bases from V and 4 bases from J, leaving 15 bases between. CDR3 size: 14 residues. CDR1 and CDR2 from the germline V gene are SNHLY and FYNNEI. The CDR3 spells CASRQSGPSYGYTF. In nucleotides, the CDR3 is TGTGCCAGCAGGCAGAGTGGACCGAGCTATGGCTACACCTTC.

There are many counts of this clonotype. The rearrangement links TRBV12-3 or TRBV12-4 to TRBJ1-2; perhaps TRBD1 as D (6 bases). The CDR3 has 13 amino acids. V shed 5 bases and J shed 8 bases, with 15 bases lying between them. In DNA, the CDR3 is TGTGCCAGCAGTCCGATGGGGGCTAAGGGCTACACCTTC. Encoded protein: CASSPMGAKGYTF.

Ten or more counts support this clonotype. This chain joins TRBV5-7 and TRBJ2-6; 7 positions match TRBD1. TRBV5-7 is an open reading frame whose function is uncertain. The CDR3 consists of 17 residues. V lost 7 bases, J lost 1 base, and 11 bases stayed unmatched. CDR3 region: CASGQDMMLSGANVLTF. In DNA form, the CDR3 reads TGTGCCAGCGGACAGGACATGATGCTTTCTGGGGCCAACGTCCTGACTTTC.

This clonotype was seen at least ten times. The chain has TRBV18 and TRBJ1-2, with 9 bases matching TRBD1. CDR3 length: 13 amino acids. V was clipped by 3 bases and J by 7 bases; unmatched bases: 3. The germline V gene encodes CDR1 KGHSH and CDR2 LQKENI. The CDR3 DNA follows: TGTGCCAGCTCACCCGGACAGGGGAGTGGCTACACCTTC. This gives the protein CASSPGQGSGYTF.

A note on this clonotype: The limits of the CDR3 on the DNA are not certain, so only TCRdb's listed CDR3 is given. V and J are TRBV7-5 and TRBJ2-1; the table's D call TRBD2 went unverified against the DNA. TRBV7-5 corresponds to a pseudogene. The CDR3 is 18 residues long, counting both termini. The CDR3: CISVPEASLASGGNEQFF.

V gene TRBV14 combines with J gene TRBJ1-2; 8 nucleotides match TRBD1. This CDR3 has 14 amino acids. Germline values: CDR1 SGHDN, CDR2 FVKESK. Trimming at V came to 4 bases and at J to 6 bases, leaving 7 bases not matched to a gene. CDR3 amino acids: CASSPTRTGHGYTF. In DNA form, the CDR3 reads TGTGCCAGCAGCCCGACCCGGACAGGGCATGGCTACACCTTC.

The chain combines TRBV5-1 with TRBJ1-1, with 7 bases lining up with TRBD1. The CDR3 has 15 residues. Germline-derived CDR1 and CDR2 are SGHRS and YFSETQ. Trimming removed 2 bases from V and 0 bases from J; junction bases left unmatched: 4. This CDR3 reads CASSLGTALNTEAFF. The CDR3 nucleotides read TGCGCCAGCAGCTTAGGGACAGCGCTGAACACTGAAGCTTTCTTT.

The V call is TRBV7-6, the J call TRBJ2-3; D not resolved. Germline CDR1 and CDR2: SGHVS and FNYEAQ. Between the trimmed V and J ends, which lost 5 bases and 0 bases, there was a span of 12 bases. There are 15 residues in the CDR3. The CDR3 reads CASSPLSGSTDTQYF. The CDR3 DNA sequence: TGTGCCAGCAGCCCCCTATCCGGTAGCACAGATACGCAGTATTTT. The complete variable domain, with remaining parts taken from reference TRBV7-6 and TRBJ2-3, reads GAGVSQSPRYKVTKRGQDVALRCDPISGHVSLYWYRQALGQGPEFLTYFNYEAQQDKSGLPNDRFSAERPEGSISTLTIQRTEQRDSAMYRCASSPLSGSTDTQYFGPGTRLTVL.

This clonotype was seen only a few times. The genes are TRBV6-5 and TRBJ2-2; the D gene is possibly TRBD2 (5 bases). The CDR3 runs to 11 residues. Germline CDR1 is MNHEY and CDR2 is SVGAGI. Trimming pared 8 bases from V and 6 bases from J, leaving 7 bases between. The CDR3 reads CASGRSGELFF. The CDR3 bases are TGTGCCAGCGGGAGATCCGGGGAGCTGTTTTTT.

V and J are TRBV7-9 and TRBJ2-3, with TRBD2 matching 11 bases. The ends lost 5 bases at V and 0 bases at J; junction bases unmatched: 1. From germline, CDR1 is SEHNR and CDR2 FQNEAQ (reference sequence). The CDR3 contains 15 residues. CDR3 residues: CASSRTSGSTDTQYF. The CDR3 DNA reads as TGTGCCAGCAGCAGGACTAGCGGGAGCACAGATACGCAGTATTTT.

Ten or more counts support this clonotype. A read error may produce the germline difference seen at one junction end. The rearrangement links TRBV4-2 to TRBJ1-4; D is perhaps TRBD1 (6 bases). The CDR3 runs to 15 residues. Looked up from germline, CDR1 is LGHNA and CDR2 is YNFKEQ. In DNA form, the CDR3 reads TGTGCCAGCAGCCATGACAGGCGAACTAGTGAAAAACTGTTTTTT. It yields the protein CASSHDRRTSEKLFF.

CDR3 in DNA: TGTGCCAGTAGCCAAGCCCGCACAGATACGCAGTATTTT. Residues: CASSQARTDTQYF. The genes are TRBV19 and TRBJ2-3; D is ambiguous. Trimming left V 6 bases short and J 1 base short, with 8 bases between. Germline-derived CDR1 and CDR2 are LNHDA and SQIVND (reference sequence). The CDR3 has 13 amino acids.

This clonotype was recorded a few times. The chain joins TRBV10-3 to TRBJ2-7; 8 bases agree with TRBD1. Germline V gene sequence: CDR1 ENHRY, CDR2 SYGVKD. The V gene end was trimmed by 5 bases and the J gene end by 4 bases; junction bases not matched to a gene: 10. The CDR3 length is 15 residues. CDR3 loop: CAISTGQGFLYEQYF. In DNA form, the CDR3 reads TGTGCCATCAGTACCGGACAGGGTTTTTTATACGAGCAGTACTTC.

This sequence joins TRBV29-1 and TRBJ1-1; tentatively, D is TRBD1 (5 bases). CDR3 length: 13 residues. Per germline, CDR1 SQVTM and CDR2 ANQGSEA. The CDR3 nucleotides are TGCAGTTCTAGAGGGGTTATGAACACTGAAGCTTTCTTT. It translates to CSSRGVMNTEAFF. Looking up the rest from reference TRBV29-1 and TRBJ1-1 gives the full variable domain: SAVISQKPSRDICQRGTSLTIQCQVDSQVTMMFWYRQQPGQSLTLIATANQGSEATYESGFVIDKFPISRPNLTFSTLTVSNMSPEDSSIYLCSSRGVMNTEAFFGQGTRLTVV.

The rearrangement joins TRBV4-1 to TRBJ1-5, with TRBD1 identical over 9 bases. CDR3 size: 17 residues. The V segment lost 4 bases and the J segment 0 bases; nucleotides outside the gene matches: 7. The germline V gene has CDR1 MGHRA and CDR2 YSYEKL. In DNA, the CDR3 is TGCGCCAGCAGCCCGGGACAGGGAGGGCGTAGCAATCAGCCCCAGCATTTT. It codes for CASSPGQGGRSNQPQHF.

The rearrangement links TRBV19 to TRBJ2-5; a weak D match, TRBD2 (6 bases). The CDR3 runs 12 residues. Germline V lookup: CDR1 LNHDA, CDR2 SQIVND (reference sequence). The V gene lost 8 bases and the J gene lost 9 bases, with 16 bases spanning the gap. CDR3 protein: CASARNTGAQYF. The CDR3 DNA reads TGTGCCAGTGCTAGGAATACGGGGGCCCAGTACTTC.